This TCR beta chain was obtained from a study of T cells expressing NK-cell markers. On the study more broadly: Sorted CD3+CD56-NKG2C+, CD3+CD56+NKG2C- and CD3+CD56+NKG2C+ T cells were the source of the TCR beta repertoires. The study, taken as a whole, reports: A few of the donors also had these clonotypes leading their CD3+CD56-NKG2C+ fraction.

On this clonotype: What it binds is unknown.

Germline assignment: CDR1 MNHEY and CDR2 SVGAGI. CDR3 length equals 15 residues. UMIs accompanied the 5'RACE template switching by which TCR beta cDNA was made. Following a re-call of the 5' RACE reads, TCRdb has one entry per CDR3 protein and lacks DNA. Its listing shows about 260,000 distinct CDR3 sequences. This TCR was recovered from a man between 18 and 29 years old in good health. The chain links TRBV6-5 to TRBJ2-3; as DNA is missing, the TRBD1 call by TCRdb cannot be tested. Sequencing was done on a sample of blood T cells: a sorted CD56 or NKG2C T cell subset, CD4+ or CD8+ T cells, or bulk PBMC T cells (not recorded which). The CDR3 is CASSPGRLLTDTQYF.